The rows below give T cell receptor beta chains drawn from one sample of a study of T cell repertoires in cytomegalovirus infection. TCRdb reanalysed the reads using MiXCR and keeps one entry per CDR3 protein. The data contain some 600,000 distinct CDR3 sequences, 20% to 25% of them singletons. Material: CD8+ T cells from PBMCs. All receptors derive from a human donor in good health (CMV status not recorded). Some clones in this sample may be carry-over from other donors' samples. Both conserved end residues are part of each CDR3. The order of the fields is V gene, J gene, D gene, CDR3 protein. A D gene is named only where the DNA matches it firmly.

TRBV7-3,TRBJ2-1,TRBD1,CASSYRGDEQFF
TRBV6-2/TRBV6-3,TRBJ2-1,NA,CASSYSPDRVSYNEQFF
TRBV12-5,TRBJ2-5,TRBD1,CASGSYRGLETQYF
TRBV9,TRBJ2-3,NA,CASSDGTRGDTQYF
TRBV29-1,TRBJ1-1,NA,CSVIGVNTEAFF
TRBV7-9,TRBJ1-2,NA,CASSRGGRQKPNYGYTF
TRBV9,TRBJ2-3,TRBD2,CASSPRTSGGDTQYF
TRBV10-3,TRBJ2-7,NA,CAIRTFLGDKSYEQYF
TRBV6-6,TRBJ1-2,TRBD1,CASTATGGGNGYTF
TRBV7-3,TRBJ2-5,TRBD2,CASRAGGAETQYF
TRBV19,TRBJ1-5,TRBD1,CASSIDGTVHQPQHF
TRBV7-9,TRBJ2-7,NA,CASSAPRGKDYEQYF
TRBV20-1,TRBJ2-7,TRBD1,CSARPPGQGATYSYEQYF
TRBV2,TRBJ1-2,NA,CASSEGGQGEWGNYGYTF
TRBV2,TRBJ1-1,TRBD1,CAIWTGQIEAFF
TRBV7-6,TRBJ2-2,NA,CASSWSGGGELFF
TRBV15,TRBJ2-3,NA,CATSSPEPDTQYF
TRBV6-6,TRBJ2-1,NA,CASTYRPGTRGNEQFF
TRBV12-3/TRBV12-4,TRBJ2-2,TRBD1,CASSPDRVKTGELFF
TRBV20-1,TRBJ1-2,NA,CSTSGYTF
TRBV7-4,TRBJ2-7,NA,CATRTDTAPYEQYF
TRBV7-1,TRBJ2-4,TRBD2,CASSSLAGGPTKNIQYF
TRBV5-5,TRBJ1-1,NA,CASSLSGGVNTEAFF
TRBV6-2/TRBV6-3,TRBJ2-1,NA,CASSYSIEILNNEQFF
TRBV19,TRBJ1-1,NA,CASSISGTGTEAFF
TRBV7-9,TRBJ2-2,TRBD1,CASSLYPGTGNTGELFF
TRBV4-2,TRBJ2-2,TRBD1,CASSQEQGTPPGELFF
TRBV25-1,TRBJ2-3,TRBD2,CVSSEYKGLAGVTDTQYF
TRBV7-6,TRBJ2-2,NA,CASSPRSANTGELFF
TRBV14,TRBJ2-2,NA,CASSQRGAGTGELFF
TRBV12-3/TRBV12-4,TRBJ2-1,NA,CASSLGGGGQFF
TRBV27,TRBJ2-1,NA,CASSCGRRCVGWEFF
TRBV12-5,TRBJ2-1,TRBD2,CASGLGGTSGAPSYNEQFF
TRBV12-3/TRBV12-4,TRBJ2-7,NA,CASTIGGGDPYEQYF
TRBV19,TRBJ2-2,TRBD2,CASSPGLAGESTGELFF
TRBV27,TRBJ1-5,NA,CASSLGGDYSNQPQHF
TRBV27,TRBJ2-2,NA,CASSTIERDTGELFF